Given below is one T cell receptor beta chain in context. Its antigen is unknown. This entry is derived from a study of T cell responses to AZD1222 COVID-19 vaccine. General observations from the study: Reportedly, nearly half of unique spike TCRs recognized epitopes outside B.1.351/B.1.1.7 mutations. No repertoire was sampled before or during the peak T cell response, only after it.

Measured with immunoSEQ multiplex PCR; TCRdb has only the in-frame clones, and not every one. The table includes 30,000 to 35,000 clones, roughly 88% detected once. V was clipped by 4 bases and J by 8 bases, with 22 bases between them. The CDR3 contains 16 residues. Germline CDR1 is KGHDR and CDR2 is SFDVKD. The specimen comprised peripheral blood, sampled 28 days after the second AZD1222 dose. The J gene is TRBJ1-2, the V gene TRBV24-1; D might be TRBD1 (5 bases). The sequence came from an adult who received the AZD1222 COVID-19 vaccine. DNA for the CDR3: TGTGCCACCAGTGACCCGAACGGGACCGCCTCAAGAGGCTACACCTTC. Its protein product is CATSDPNGTASRGYTF.